This T cell receptor (beta chain) was identified during a study of cytotoxic CD8 clonotypes in ibrutinib-treated CLL. The wider study: Response sampling came at median approximately twelve months of treatment, ranging 6 to 36 months. Study results and limitations: On treatment, the uncommon public clonotypes contracted or remained stable.

Germline assignment: CDR1 LGHNA and CDR2 YSLEER. V was pared by 0 bases and J by 9 bases, with 15 bases between. This CDR3 is built from 15 residues. Note on this clone: Antigen: not known.

Generated by immunoSEQ multiplex PCR, the TCRdb table keeps only in-frame clones and is missing some. This sample has 150,000 to 200,000 clones, with over 60% found just once. The chain carries TRBV4-3 and TRBJ1-5; weak D call: TRBD1 (6 bases). The clonotype comes from a human donor with chronic lymphocytic leukemia. The material sequenced was PBMCs, taken after 24 months of ibrutinib treatment. CDR3 region: CASSQESTGIRPQHF. The DNA for the CDR3 is TGCGCCAGCAGCCAAGAATCCACAGGGATACGGCCCCAGCATTTT.